This TCR beta chain was sequenced during a study of T cells in tumors after PD-1 blockade (dated by TCRdb to the late 2010s). With respect to the entire study: Patients with prior checkpoint blockade, systemic immunosuppressant use, or recent radiotherapy or other anti-cancer therapy within 4 weeks were excluded. RECIST version 1.1 was the standard used to evaluate clinical response. Paired single-cell RNA and TCR sequencing was performed on site-matched tumors from BCC or SCC patients before and after anti-PD-1 therapy. Treatment consisted of either cemiplimab 350 mg every 2 weeks or pembrolizumab 200 mg every 3 weeks. On average, peripheral blood samples had some 110,000 TCR templates (range roughly 21,000-257,772) and about 35,000 unique clonotypes. While on anti-PD-1 treatment, some of the patients also continued taking daily vismodegib 150 mg. To compare clonotypes in blood and tumor, bulk TCR sequencing was done on 10 to 11 peripheral blood samples taken from four or five patients. Overall study outcomes, separate from this receptor: The source of novel T cell clones was not identified, and lymphoid organs or rare unexpanded clones within the tumor or the tumor periphery could be included among the possible sources. Around two fifths of TCR clonotypes from the tumor were detected in blood, and certain novel exhausted tumor clones were present in blood collected before treatment, which suggests recruitment from the periphery.

The meaning of the sample's time point label: before anti-PD-1 therapy. Genomic DNA extracted from tumor biopsies or peripheral blood was used for bulk TCRbeta sequencing, with input ranging from 616 ng to 6,004 ng. Histologically proven advanced or metastatic basal or squamous cell carcinoma was present in all patients, all of whom were poor candidates for surgical resection. Of the approximately 12 patients in the basal cell carcinoma cohort, about 8 underwent bulk tumor TCR sequencing. From its cysteine to its phenylalanine, the CDR3 spans 15 amino acids. Kept here is only the CDR3 DNA, which spans 45 bases and is read in frame from base 1. V is cut back by 6 bases and J by 2 bases, with 5 bases in the junction unmatched. Sequences SNHLY (CDR1) and FYNNEI (CDR2) are obtained from the germline V gene. With respect to this clone: There is no known antigen for this receptor. Base qualities are not at hand, and no much larger clone is one base apart.

The immunoSEQ platform was used for deep TCRbeta sequencing. Under the source paper's analysis protocol: Only productive rearrangements were exported from the immunoSEQ Analyzer for further analysis. Bulk TCRbeta clonotypes were assigned T cell phenotypes by matching to single-cell RNA+TCR-seq clones sharing the same TCRbeta sequence. Clone enrichment in tumor was computed as tumor frequency divided by PBMC frequency from bulk TCR sequencing. TCRs were sorted with GLIPH into specificity groups, meaning clusters of distinct TCRs that share CDR3 motifs and likely recognize common antigens. The immuneACCESS repertoire file appears here via TCRdb, limited to in-frame rearrangements. These files lack a portion of the clones; in checked studies, under half of the deficit traces to unresolved V genes, and the cause of the others is not known. The DNA was the basis for D and trimming; V, J and clone size are from that table. A total of around 45,000 clones appear in this sample, approximately 75% of them only once. The ten largest clones capture 16% of the sample.

The rearrangement combines TRBV2 with TRBJ2-2, with 8 junctional bases fitting TRBD1. The sequences come from PBMCs, collected before anti-PD-1 treatment. This clonotype was sampled from a human donor with basal cell carcinoma. DNA sequence: TGTGCCAGCAGCAGGGACAGGAGAAACACCGGGGAGCTGTTTTTT. Translated, this gives CASSRDRRNTGELFF.